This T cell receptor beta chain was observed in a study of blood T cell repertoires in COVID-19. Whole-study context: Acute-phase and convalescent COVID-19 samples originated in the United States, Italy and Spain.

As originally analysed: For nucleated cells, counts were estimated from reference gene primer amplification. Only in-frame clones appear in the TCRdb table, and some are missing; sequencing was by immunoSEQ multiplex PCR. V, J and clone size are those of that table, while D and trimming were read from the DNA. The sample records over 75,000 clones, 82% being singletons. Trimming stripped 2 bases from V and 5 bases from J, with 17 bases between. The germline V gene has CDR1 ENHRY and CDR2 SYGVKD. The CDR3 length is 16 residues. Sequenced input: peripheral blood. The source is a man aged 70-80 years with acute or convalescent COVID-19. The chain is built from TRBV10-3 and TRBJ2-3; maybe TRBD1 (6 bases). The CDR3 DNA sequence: TGTGCCATCAGTGAGCCGAACAGGGATAGTAGAGATACGCAGTATTTT. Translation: CAISEPNRDSRDTQYF.